These T cell receptor beta chains were read from a single sample in a study of shared clonotypes between healthy human individuals. Only in-frame clones appear in the TCRdb table, and some are missing; sequencing was by immunoSEQ multiplex PCR. In the table there are about 2.1 million clones, about 93% of which are singletons. The sample consisted of naive CD8+ T cells from PBMCs. The receptor source for this set is a man aged 18 to 29 in good health. Some clones in this sample may be carry-over from other donors' samples. The CDR3 runs from the conserved cysteine through the conserved F or W. The order of the fields is D gene, V gene, J gene, clone size, CDR3 protein, CDR3 DNA. A D gene is named only where the DNA matches it firmly. Expanded clones are given a class, and other clones once, few, many or no size at all.

-	TRBV28	TRBJ1-4	-	CASSFFTAGEKLFF	TGTGCCAGCAGTTTTTTTACAGCGGGTGAAAAACTGTTTTTT
-	TRBV4-1	TRBJ2-7	-	CASSPQAASYEQYF	TGCGCCAGCAGCCCACAGGCGGCTTCCTACGAGCAGTACTTC
TRBD2	TRBV9	TRBJ2-1	-	CASSPLWGGGANEQFF	TGTGCCAGCAGCCCCTTATGGGGGGGAGGGGCCAATGAGCAGTTCTTC
TRBD1	TRBV10-3	TRBJ1-5	-	CAISESWDRDQPQHF	TGTGCCATCAGTGAGTCATGGGACAGAGATCAGCCCCAGCATTTT
-	TRBV5-6	TRBJ2-5	-	CASSSTGAGETQYF	TGTGCCAGCAGCTCTACAGGGGCGGGGGAGACCCAGTACTTC
-	TRBV7-4	TRBJ1-3	-	CASSLEPKKVRNTIYF	TGTGCCAGCAGCTTGGAGCCAAAGAAAGTTCGAAACACCATATATTTT
-	TRBV7-9	TRBJ2-7	-	CASTLPGLREQYF	TGTGCCAGCACCCTCCCCGGGCTTCGCGAGCAGTACTTC
TRBD2	TRBV29-1	TRBJ2-2	-	CSVDLAGESGGELFF	TGCAGCGTTGACTTGGCGGGAGAGTCCGGCGGGGAGCTGTTTTTT
TRBD1	TRBV9	TRBJ1-2	-	CASSVSRDSKIYGYTF	TGTGCCAGCAGCGTATCCCGGGACAGCAAGATCTATGGCTACACCTTC
TRBD1	TRBV4-3	TRBJ2-3	-	CASSQDLPGGEDTQYF	TGCGCCAGCAGCCAAGATCTGCCAGGGGGAGAAGATACGCAGTATTTT
-	TRBV25-1	TRBJ2-7	once	CASSPGPSYEQYF	TGTGCCAGCAGTCCAGGCCCCTCCTACGAGCAGTACTTC
-	TRBV7-6	TRBJ1-3	-	CASSHSRTGSSGNTIYF	TGTGCCAGCAGCCACAGTCGGACGGGGAGCTCTGGAAACACCATATATTTT
-	TRBV27	TRBJ2-7	-	CASSSSWGTSYEQYF	TGTGCCAGCAGTTCCTCGTGGGGGACGTCCTACGAGCAGTACTTC
-	TRBV19	TRBJ2-3	-	CASSPLADTQYF	TGTGCCAGTAGCCCTCTAGCGGATACGCAGTATTTT
-	TRBV5-4	TRBJ2-1	-	CASSLDSAASYNEQFF	TGTGCCAGCAGCTTGGACTCAGCGGCCTCCTACAATGAGCAGTTCTTC
-	TRBV20-1	TRBJ1-6	-	CSATPQMALHF	TGCAGTGCTACCCCTCAAATGGCCCTCCACTTT
TRBD1	TRBV25-1	TRBJ1-2	once	CASSESGTGAYGYTF	TGTGCCAGCAGTGAATCCGGGACAGGGGCGTATGGCTACACCTTC
TRBD2	TRBV5-1	TRBJ2-7	-	CASSAGLGYEQYF	TGCGCCAGCAGCGCGGGACTAGGCTACGAGCAGTACTTC
TRBD2	TRBV27	TRBJ2-7	-	CASSLRLAVYEQYF	TGTGCCAGCAGTTTAAGACTAGCGGTCTACGAGCAGTACTTC
-	TRBV18	TRBJ1-1	-	CASALALTDMNTEAFF	TGTGCCAGCGCCTTAGCATTGACGGATATGAACACTGAAGCTTTCTTT
-	TRBV10-1	TRBJ1-2	-	CASSDGYGYTF	TGCGCCAGCAGTGACGGCTATGGCTACACCTTC
-	TRBV4-1	TRBJ1-1	-	CASSQDRGTMNTEAFF	TGCGCCAGCAGCCAAGACAGGGGCACCATGAACACTGAAGCTTTCTTT
-	TRBV21-1	TRBJ2-7	-	CASSIAGTSSFRGHEQYF	TGTGCCAGCAGCATAGCCGGGACTAGCTCCTTCAGGGGCCACGAGCAGTACTTC
TRBD2	TRBV28	TRBJ2-7	-	CASSQSGVPYEQYF	TGTGCCAGCAGCCAGAGCGGGGTACCCTACGAGCAGTACTTC
-	TRBV11-2	TRBJ2-5	-	CASSLGFSETQYF	TGTGCCAGCAGCTTGGGGTTTTCAGAGACCCAGTACTTC
-	TRBV19	TRBJ1-1	-	CASSPDVPATEAFF	TGTGCCAGTAGTCCCGACGTGCCCGCCACTGAAGCTTTCTTT
TRBD1	TRBV4-1	TRBJ1-1	-	CASSQADPTGRDTEAFF	TGCGCCAGCAGCCAAGCGGACCCGACAGGGAGGGACACTGAAGCTTTCTTT
TRBD1	TRBV27	TRBJ1-1	-	CASNLGTGGGNTEAFF	TGTGCCAGCAACCTCGGGACAGGGGGCGGAAACACTGAAGCTTTCTTT
-	TRBV7-9	TRBJ1-1	-	CASSPREYGEAFF	TGTGCCAGCAGCCCCAGGGAGTATGGTGAAGCTTTCTTT
-	TRBV6-6	TRBJ1-1	-	CASRQLMNTEAFF	TGTGCCAGCCGACAACTTATGAACACTGAAGCTTTCTTT
-	TRBV30	TRBJ1-2	-	CAWSVRGHGYTF	TGTGCCTGGAGTGTGCGGGGGCATGGCTACACCTTC